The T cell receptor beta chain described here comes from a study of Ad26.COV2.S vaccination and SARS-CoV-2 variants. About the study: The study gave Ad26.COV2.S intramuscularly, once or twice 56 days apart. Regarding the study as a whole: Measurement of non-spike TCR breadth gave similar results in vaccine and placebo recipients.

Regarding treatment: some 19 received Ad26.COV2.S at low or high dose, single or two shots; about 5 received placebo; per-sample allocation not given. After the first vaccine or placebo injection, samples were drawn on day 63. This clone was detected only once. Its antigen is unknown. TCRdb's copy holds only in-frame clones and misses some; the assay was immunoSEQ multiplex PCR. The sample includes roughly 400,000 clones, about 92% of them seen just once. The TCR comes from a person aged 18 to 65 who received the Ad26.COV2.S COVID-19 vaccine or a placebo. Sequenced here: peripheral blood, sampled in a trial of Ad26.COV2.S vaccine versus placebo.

This chain's CDR3 is CASSQADLYEQYF. As DNA, the CDR3 is TGTGCCAGCAGCCAAGCCGATCTCTACGAGCAGTACTTC. This chain links TRBV14 with TRBJ2-7; D is ambiguous. The CDR3 has 13 residues. The V gene's germline CDR1 is SGHDN and CDR2 FVKESK. The V end lost 1 base, the J end lost 3 bases, and 7 bases lay between the germline ends.